This T cell receptor beta chain derives from a study of T cell clonotyping in hematopoietic cell transplantation. This sample's time point: recipient sample about 28 days before transplant, after cytoreduction. The germline gives CDR1 SGHVS, CDR2 FNYEAQ. The V end lost 5 bases, the J end lost 5 bases, and 10 bases lay between the germline ends. The length of the CDR3 is 12 residues. Here immunoSEQ multiplex PCR was the method, and the copy in TCRdb shows in-frame clones only, minus some. The sample comprises 65,000 to 80,000 clones, around 96% of which are singletons, and under 2% rests with the top ten.

The TCR sequence derives from a woman aged 50 to 65 with acute myeloid leukemia. Some clones in this sample may be carry-over from other donors' samples. The chain uses TRBV7-6 and TRBJ2-7; D not certain. Sequencing was performed on peripheral blood mononuclear cells, taken before stem cell transplant. The CDR3 here is CASSINEDEQYF. In DNA, the CDR3 is TGTGCCAGCAGCATTAACGAAGACGAGCAGTACTTC.